Listed here are 25 T cell receptor beta chains from one sample, sequenced in a study of Ad26.COV2.S vaccination and SARS-CoV-2 variants. Treatment meaning: about 20 received Ad26.COV2.S at low or high dose, single or two shots; about 5 received placebo; per-sample allocation not given. After the first vaccine or placebo injection, samples were drawn on day 63. The table came from immunoSEQ multiplex PCR; TCRdb's copy has only in-frame clones and leaves some out. The sample carries about 410,000 clones, about nine tenths recorded once. This material consisted of peripheral blood, taken in a trial of Ad26.COV2.S vaccine versus placebo. The receptor set was obtained from a person aged 18-60 years who received the Ad26.COV2.S COVID-19 vaccine or a placebo.

The genes are TRBV11-2 and TRBJ1-1; perhaps TRBD1 as D (5 bases). From germline, CDR1 is SGHAT and CDR2 FQNNGV. Trimming took 1 base from V and 3 from J, leaving 12 bases between them. The CDR3 totals 15 residues. DNA of the CDR3: TGTGCCAGCAGCTTAGTGGGACCCCTGGACACTGAAGCTTTCTTT. Translation gives CASSLVGPLDTEAFF.

The chain is built from TRBV19 and TRBJ1-3; D remains ambiguous. CDR3 length equals 14 residues. CDR1 and CDR2 from the germline V gene are LNHDA and SQIVND (reference sequence). Trimming took 4 bases from V and 1 from J, leaving 8 bases between them. In DNA form, the CDR3 reads TGTGCCAGTAGTAAAAGGATATCTGGAAACACCATATATTTT. Its protein product is CASSKRISGNTIYF.

The chain couples TRBV6-5 to TRBJ1-2; 7 nucleotides line up with TRBD1. After removal of 2 bases from V and 4 bases from J, the junction contained 7 bases not matched to a gene. This CDR3 is 15 amino acids long. Germline V lookup: CDR1 MNHEY, CDR2 SVGAGI. CDR3 sequence (DNA): TGTGCCAGCAGTTACCTACAGGGGAGTTCCTATGGCTACACCTTC. Protein sequence: CASSYLQGSSYGYTF.

The chain recombines TRBV18 with TRBJ2-1, with 7 bases matching TRBD1. The CDR3 length is 18 residues. The germline CDR1 and CDR2 sequences are KGHSH and LQKENI. V lost 2 bases to trimming and J lost 1 base; unmatched junction nucleotides: 11. The CDR3 here is CASSPFGQDPISYNEQFF. CDR3 bases: TGTGCCAGCTCACCATTTGGACAGGACCCCATTTCCTACAATGAGCAGTTCTTC.

The rearrangement uses TRBV2 and TRBJ2-7; no reliable D call. The CDR3 is 13 residues long. CDR1 and CDR2 from the germline V gene are SNHLY and FYNNEI. V was clipped by 3 bases and J by 2 bases, with 8 bases between them. The DNA for the CDR3 is TGTGCCAGCAGTGATTTACAGACCTACGAGCAGTACTTC. Translated: CASSDLQTYEQYF.

In this sample, this clone turned up once. The genes are TRBV6-5 and TRBJ2-7; a weak D match, TRBD1 (5 bases). CDR1 MNHEY and CDR2 SVGAGI come from the germline V gene. V was pared by 0 bases and J by 3 bases, with 15 bases between. The CDR3 is 16 amino acids. CDR3 protein: CASSYSGPPNRYEQYF. The CDR3 DNA reads TGTGCCAGCAGTTACTCGGGGCCTCCAAACCGCTACGAGCAGTACTTC.

The chain combines TRBV2 with TRBJ1-2; 7 bases map to TRBD1. Germline CDR1 is SNHLY and CDR2 is FYNNEI. The CDR3 totals 13 residues. V gave up 8 bases and J gave up 4 bases; unmatched junction bases: 7. The chain's CDR3 is CASRSGQVYGYTF. DNA of the CDR3: TGTGCCAGCCGATCCGGACAGGTCTATGGCTACACCTTC.

This rearrangement joins TRBV11-2 to TRBJ2-4; possibly TRBD2 for D (5 bases). V dropped 5 bases and J dropped 0 bases, with 23 bases sitting between them. From germline, CDR1 is SGHAT and CDR2 FQNNGV. This CDR3 comprises 19 residues. In DNA, the CDR3 is TGTGCCAGCAGCCCCCGAAGCAGCGGAACGATAGTAGCCAAAAACATTCAGTACTTC. Its protein is CASSPRSSGTIVAKNIQYF.

The chain recombines TRBV3-1 (or the pseudogene TRBV3-2) with TRBJ2-1, with TRBD1 identical over 8 bases. This CDR3 is 15 amino acids long. Germline trimming cut 3 bases from V and 2 bases from J; bases unmatched to any gene: 3. Germline V gene data show CDR1 as LGHDT and CDR2 as YNNKEL (reference sequence). The CDR3 sequence is CASSQGTGPYNEQFF. CDR3 DNA sequence: TGTGCCAGCAGCCAGGGGACAGGACCCTACAATGAGCAGTTCTTC.

The rearrangement joins TRBV11-3 to TRBJ2-5, with TRBD1 matching 7 bases. CDR1 is SGHNT and CDR2 is YENEEA in the germline V gene. This CDR3 has 16 residues. Trimming cost V 5 bases and J 5 bases; bases outside gene matches: 14. CDR3 loop: CASSTSTAGGLETQYF. The CDR3 nucleotides are TGTGCCAGCAGCACTAGTACCGCAGGGGGTCTGGAGACCCAGTACTTC.

J is TRBJ1-2 and V is TRBV6-5, with D uncertain. The germline gives CDR1 MNHEY, CDR2 SVGAGI. With 10 bases removed from V and 2 bases from J, the gap between germline ends came to 14 bases. The CDR3 length is 13 residues. DNA for the CDR3: TGTGCCACCTCCCGGGAGGCGAACTATGGCTACACCTTC. Residues: CATSREANYGYTF.

The gene calls are TRBV2 and TRBJ2-5, with D perhaps TRBD2 (5 bases). CDR1 SNHLY and CDR2 FYNNEI come from the germline V gene. The CDR3 loop spans 14 amino acids. The ends were cut back, 7 bases at V and 5 bases at J, with 17 bases in the middle. The CDR3 coding sequence is TGTGCCAGCACCCCAAGGGAGAGGGCGGAGACCCAGTACTTC. This gives the protein CASTPRERAETQYF.

About this clone itself: Other DNA sequences within the sample encode an identical CDR3. V is TRBV6-5 and J is TRBJ2-7; D remains unclear. Trimming pared 9 bases from V and 0 bases from J, leaving 6 bases between. Germline CDR1 is MNHEY and CDR2 is SVGAGI. This CDR3 has 11 amino acids. The CDR3 sequence: CASRNSYEQYF. CDR3 coding DNA: TGTGCCAGTCGGAACTCCTACGAGCAGTACTTC.

The chain joins TRBV5-5 to TRBJ1-4; no definite D call. Trimming pared 0 bases from V and 7 bases from J, leaving 1 base between. The CDR3 runs 11 residues. Germline V gene sequence: CDR1 SGHKS, CDR2 YYEKEE (reference sequence). CDR3 sequence reads: CASSLGEKLFF. The CDR3 DNA sequence: TGTGCCAGCAGCTTGGGTGAAAAACTGTTTTTT. Variable domain in full (rest from reference TRBV5-5 and TRBJ1-4): DAGVTQSPTHLIKTRGQQVTLRCSPISGHKSVSWYQQVLGQGPQFIFQYYEKEERGRGNFPDRFSARQFPNYSSELNVNALLLGDSALYLCASSLGEKLFFGSGTQLSVL.

The gene calls are TRBV20-1 and TRBJ1-1; D ambiguous. Per germline, CDR1 DFQATT and CDR2 SNEGSKA (reference sequence). The CDR3 has 10 residues. V lost 2 bases and J 7 bases, leaving 5 bases between the germline ends. As DNA, the CDR3 is TGCAGTGCTAGATACGATGAAGCTTTCTTT. This gives the protein CSARYDEAFF.

The V gene is TRBV7-8, the J gene TRBJ1-1; weak D call: TRBD1 (5 bases). CDR1 and CDR2 (germline): SGHVS, FQNEAQ. The CDR3 loop spans 14 amino acids. V lost 3 bases and J 10 bases, leaving 18 bases between the germline ends. CDR3 amino acids: CASSFNVVRGIAFF. For the CDR3, the DNA is TGTGCCAGCAGCTTTAATGTGGTGAGGGGTATAGCTTTCTTT.

The J gene is TRBJ2-2, the V gene TRBV10-3; D perhaps matches TRBD1 (5 bases). This CDR3 comprises 14 residues. V gave up 11 bases and J gave up 1 base, with 14 bases separating them. Germline-derived CDR1 and CDR2 are ENHRY and SYGVKD. The CDR3 reads CASSKGENTGELFF. In DNA, the CDR3 is TGTGCCTCATCGAAAGGGGAGAACACCGGGGAGCTGTTTTTT.

J is TRBJ2-7 and V is TRBV25-1; 8 nucleotides align to TRBD1. Germline assignment: CDR1 MGHDK and CDR2 SYGVNS. The length of the CDR3 is 14 residues. V gave up 5 bases and J gave up 10 bases; unmatched junction bases: 13. The CDR3 region is CASSIPGGVNRQYF. Written as DNA, the CDR3 is TGTGCCAGCAGTATTCCAGGGGGCGTGAACCGTCAGTACTTC.

There are a few counts of this clone. The V call is TRBV4-1, the J call TRBJ2-7; 10 bases match TRBD2. Germline lookup yields CDR1 MGHRA and CDR2 YSYEKL. CDR3 length: 17 residues. V lost 1 base and J lost 4; bases outside the gene matches: 10. CDR3 loop: CASSQGTLIAGGYEQYF. CDR3 DNA sequence: TGCGCCAGCAGCCAAGGAACCCTTATAGCGGGGGGATACGAGCAGTACTTC.

This clone came up a few times. This chain joins TRBV5-6 and TRBJ1-1; D not certain. The V gene's germline CDR1 is SGHDT and CDR2 YYEEEE. The CDR3 has 11 residues. Deletions cut 0 bases from V and 6 bases from J, with 3 bases between. In nucleotides, the CDR3 is TGTGCCAGCAGCTTGGAATCTGAAGCTTTCTTT. This sequence encodes CASSLESEAFF.

This chain connects TRBV6-5 to TRBJ1-5; D unresolved. Per the germline V gene, CDR1 is MNHEY and CDR2 is SVGAGI. V was clipped by 6 bases and J by 2 bases, with 11 bases between them. The CDR3 has 14 residues. CDR3 nucleotide sequence: TGTGCCAGCAGCTTATCGGGTGGCAATCAGCCCCAGCATTTT. Protein product: CASSLSGGNQPQHF.

This rearrangement joins TRBV2 to TRBJ2-7, with D possibly TRBD1 on 5 matching bases. Germline CDR1 is SNHLY and CDR2 is FYNNEI. V shed 7 bases and J shed 5 bases, with 12 bases lying between them. This CDR3 comprises 12 residues. The CDR3 DNA is TGTGCCAGCAAAGTACAGGCCAACGAGCAGTACTTC. It yields the protein CASKVQANEQYF. The full variable domain, its missing parts supplied by reference TRBV2 and TRBJ2-7, is EPEVTQTPSHQVTQMGQEVILRCVPISNHLYFYWYRQILGQKVEFLVSFYNNEISEKSEIFDDQFSVERPDGSNFTLKIRSTKLEDSAMYFCASKVQANEQYFGPGTRLTVT.

The chain links TRBV2 to TRBJ2-5; D is possibly TRBD2 (5 bases). This CDR3 region has 15 residues. Per the germline V gene, CDR1 is SNHLY and CDR2 is FYNNEI. V shed 2 bases and J shed 5 bases, with 15 bases lying between them. CDR3 region: CASSEQAIPGETQYF. The CDR3 DNA sequence: TGTGCCAGCAGTGAACAGGCGATCCCGGGGGAGACCCAGTACTTC.

The chain couples TRBV19 to TRBJ2-7; 9 nucleotides line up with TRBD2. Germline V gene lookup returns CDR1 LNHDA and CDR2 SQIVND (reference sequence). This CDR3 has 15 amino acids. Trimming at V came to 2 bases and at J to 7 bases, leaving 9 bases not matched to a gene. The CDR3 protein is CASSIIGGGAEEQYF. DNA for the CDR3: TGTGCCAGTAGTATAATCGGCGGGGGGGCGGAGGAGCAGTACTTC.

The CDR3 region is CASSLQPPGGAITATNEKLFF. In DNA form, the CDR3 reads TGTGCCAGCTCACTCCAACCGCCGGGGGGGGCGATTACTGCAACTAATGAAAAACTGTTTTTT. V usage is TRBV18 and J usage is TRBJ1-4; tentative D call: TRBD1 (6 bases). The V gene lost 4 bases and the J gene lost 0 bases, with 27 bases spanning the gap. Germline V gene data show CDR1 as KGHSH and CDR2 as LQKENI. The length of the CDR3 is 21 residues.